The 7 T cell receptor beta chains reported below all come from one sample, sequenced in a study of T cells in Graves' hyperthyroidism and ophthalmopathy. TCR beta CDR3 sequences were amplified from RNA transcripts. HTBI primers drove first-round RT-PCR of the TCR CDR3. One entry per CDR3 protein, called by TCRdb with MiXCR from the multiplex PCR reads. The data contain 330,000 or so distinct CDR3 sequences, about 19% of them singletons. Sequencing input: blood. The receptor set was obtained from a man in his forties or fifties with Graves' ophthalmopathy.

As concerns this clonotype: A read error may explain this, as a much larger clone is one base away. The chain couples TRBV2 to TRBJ2-1; D may be TRBD1 (5 bases). Germline CDR1 and CDR2: SNHLY and FYNNEI. The CDR3 sequence is 11 residues long. CDR3 sequence reads: CTSRAAGEQFF. CDR3 nucleotides: TGTACCAGCAGGGCGGCTGGTGAGCAGTTCTTC.

This clonotype was recorded a few times. The gene calls are TRBV7-3 and TRBJ2-3; D is ambiguous. V was pared by 4 bases and J by 2 bases, with 10 bases between. The CDR3 has 14 amino acids. Germline loops: CDR1 SGHTA, CDR2 FQGTGA. The CDR3 region is CASSSSGYTDTQYF. In nucleotides, the CDR3 is TGTGCCAGCAGCTCCTCGGGCTACACAGATACGCAGTATTTT.

This clonotype was seen a handful of times. This rearrangement joins TRBV24-1 to TRBJ2-5; D gene ambiguous. There are 11 residues in the CDR3. V gave up 4 bases and J gave up 5 bases, with 4 bases separating them. Per germline, CDR1 KGHDR and CDR2 SFDVKD. The CDR3 here is CATSDGETQYF. CDR3 in DNA: TGTGCCACCAGTGACGGGGAGACCCAGTACTTC.

Many counts were recorded for this clonotype. This chain joins TRBV6-1 and TRBJ1-1; TRBD1 is a possible D gene (5 bases). The germline V gene encodes CDR1 MNHNS and CDR2 SASEGT. The CDR3 totals 14 residues. Trimming pared 5 bases from V and 2 bases from J, leaving 12 bases between. CDR3 DNA sequence: TGTGCCAGCAGTTCGGGACCGATTAACACTGAAGCTTTCTTT. Residues: CASSSGPINTEAFF.

This clonotype was counted ten times or more. The CDR3 loop is CSAKGAVGGRREQFF. The CDR3 bases are TGCAGTGCTAAAGGGGCGGTGGGAGGGAGGCGGGAGCAGTTCTTC. The chain recombines TRBV20-1 with TRBJ2-1, with 7 bases lining up with TRBD2. Unmatched junction bases numbered 16, after V lost 4 bases and J lost 10 bases. Looked up from germline, CDR1 is DFQATT and CDR2 is SNEGSKA (reference sequence). This CDR3 has 15 amino acids.

This clonotype has only a few counts. V gene TRBV2 combines with J gene TRBJ2-7, with 7 bases matching TRBD2. CDR1 is SNHLY and CDR2 is FYNNEI in the germline V gene. Trimming removed 0 bases from V and 4 bases from J; junction bases left unmatched: 9. This CDR3 region has 16 residues. The CDR3, as DNA: TGTGCCAGCAGTGAAGCATTGTGGGGGAGGGAATACGAGCAGTACTTC. Protein product: CASSEALWGREYEQYF.

The chain has TRBV5-1 and TRBJ2-7; 9 nucleotides match TRBD2. Germline loops: CDR1 SGHRS, CDR2 YFSETQ. CDR3 length equals 14 residues. V was pared by 0 bases and J by 6 bases, with 4 bases of the junction left unmatched. The CDR3 DNA is TGCGCCAGCAGCTTGGCCGCGGGAGGGTTCGAGCAGTACTTC. It codes for CASSLAAGGFEQYF.